This entry lists 15 T cell receptor beta chains sequenced from one sample in a study of shared clonotypes between healthy human individuals (dated by TCRdb to the early 2020s). The method was the immunoSEQ multiplex PCR assay. TCRdb mirrors the immuneACCESS table, restricted to in-frame sequences. Some clones are absent from its copies; in checked studies, under half trace to an unresolved V gene, and the reason for the others is unknown. This sample lists about 2.4 million clones; approximately 90% were detected once. The ten biggest clones cover 0.11% to 0.15% of the sample. Sequencing was carried out using naive CD4+ T cells sorted from blood. The cell subset or site label here, explained by the study, means: CD45RA+ positively selected. These receptors were taken from a man younger than 30 in good health.

The chain employs TRBV10-2 and TRBJ2-3, with D possibly matching TRBD2 (5 bases). The V gene's germline CDR1 is WSHSY and CDR2 SAAADI. V was shortened by 0 bases and J by 4 bases, with 17 bases between the two germline ends. The CDR3 contains 17 residues. In DNA form, the CDR3 reads TGCGCCAGCAGTGAGTCGGCGCTAGTAATGGGAGCAGATACGCAGTATTTT. Translated: CASSESALVMGADTQYF.

A note on this clone: This sample includes further DNA sequences coding for the same CDR3. The V and J genes are TRBV28 and TRBJ1-4; D uncertain. With 6 bases removed from V and 5 bases from J, the gap between germline ends came to 7 bases. This CDR3 comprises 12 residues. Germline V CDR1 and CDR2: MDHEN, SYDVKM. The CDR3 sequence: CASRSGNEKLFF. In nucleotides, the CDR3 is TGTGCCAGCAGGTCCGGGAATGAAAAACTGTTTTTT.

Remarks on this clone: Other DNA sequences of this sample code for an identical CDR3. The genes are TRBV20-1 and TRBJ2-5; D is uncertain. Germline V gene data show CDR1 as DFQATT and CDR2 as SNEGSKA (reference sequence). The V gene lost 6 bases and the J gene lost 2 bases, with 7 bases spanning the gap. CDR3 length: 11 residues. CDR3 sequence: CSAAPQETQYF. For the CDR3, the DNA is TGCAGTGCGGCGCCACAAGAGACCCAGTACTTC.

The chain is built from TRBV4-1 and TRBJ2-1, with D perhaps assigned TRBD1 or TRBD2 (5 bases each). Between the trimmed V and J ends, which lost 1 base and 2 bases, there was a span of 9 bases. This CDR3 has 15 residues. CDR1 is MGHRA, CDR2 YSYEKL, per germline. The CDR3 region is CASSQGRGPYNEQFF. The CDR3 bases are TGCGCCAGCAGCCAAGGACGGGGACCCTACAATGAGCAGTTCTTC.

The chain joins TRBV28 to TRBJ2-7; D remains unclear. The germline CDR1 and CDR2 sequences are MDHEN and SYDVKM. CDR3 length: 13 residues. Deletions cut 5 bases from V and 6 bases from J, with 14 bases between. The CDR3 DNA reads as TGTGCCAGCAGTAGTGCGTCGGGTACCGAGCAGTACTTC. Its translation is CASSSASGTEQYF.

V and J are TRBV30 and TRBJ2-7, with 9 bases identical to TRBD2. The CDR3 has 14 residues. J was trimmed by 4 bases and V by 4 bases; bases with no gene match: 8. Germline lookup yields CDR1 GTSNPN and CDR2 SVGIG (reference sequence). The CDR3 DNA reads TGTGCCTGGACCCCCGGCCTAGCGGGATACGAGCAGTACTTC. Amino acid sequence: CAWTPGLAGYEQYF.

This clone occurred once. Other DNA sequences of this sample code for an identical CDR3. The chain uses TRBV7-9 and TRBJ2-3, with 11 bases fitting TRBD2. Germline V gene sequence: CDR1 SEHNR, CDR2 FQNEAQ (reference sequence). Germline trimming cut 3 bases from V and 4 bases from J; bases unmatched to any gene: 3. The CDR3 runs to 15 residues. The CDR3 is CASSLLAGGSDTQYF. The CDR3 DNA sequence: TGTGCCAGCAGCTTGCTAGCGGGAGGTTCAGATACGCAGTATTTT.

This clone was seen only once. The gene calls are TRBV19 and TRBJ1-5; D may be TRBD1 (5 bases). CDR1 and CDR2 from the germline V gene are LNHDA and SQIVND (reference sequence). V shed 6 bases and J shed 3 bases, with 15 bases lying between them. The CDR3 contains 15 residues. CDR3 coding DNA: TGTGCCAGTAGCCTACCCGGGGGATCCAATCAGCCCCAGCATTTT. It yields the protein CASSLPGGSNQPQHF.

The chain combines TRBV5-1 with TRBJ2-7; TRBD1 might be the D (6 bases). Germline V gene lookup returns CDR1 SGHRS and CDR2 YFSETQ. The CDR3 spans 14 residues. Trimming shortened V by 3 bases and J by 3 bases, and 13 bases separated the two germline ends. In DNA, the CDR3 is TGCGCCAGCAGCTCCGACAGGTCCCGCTACGAGCAGTACTTC. Amino acid sequence: CASSSDRSRYEQYF.

This rearrangement joins TRBV7-6 to TRBJ2-5; D not certain. V was cut by 1 base and J by 3 bases, with 6 bases left in between. The V gene's germline CDR1 is SGHVS and CDR2 FNYEAQ. The CDR3 has 13 amino acids. In DNA form, the CDR3 reads TGTGCCAGCAGCTTAGGGAACAAAGAGACCCAGTACTTC. Translated, it gives CASSLGNKETQYF. The whole variable domain, filled in from reference TRBV7-6 and TRBJ2-5, reads GAGVSQSPRYKVTKRGQDVALRCDPISGHVSLYWYRQALGQGPEFLTYFNYEAQQDKSGLPNDRFSAERPEGSISTLTIQRTEQRDSAMYRCASSLGNKETQYFGPGTRLLVL.

The CDR3 bases are TGTGCCAGCAGTCCCTATTATGGCTACAGCGATGGCTACACCTTC. Protein: CASSPYYGYSDGYTF. The V and J genes are TRBV27 and TRBJ1-2, with D uncertain. CDR1 and CDR2 (germline): MNHEY, SMNVEV (reference sequence). The CDR3 loop spans 15 amino acids. Trimming removed 5 bases at V and 6 bases at J, with 19 bases between.

The table lists this clone with a count of one. This chain uses TRBV6-5 with TRBJ2-7, with 9 bases fitting TRBD1. CDR3 length equals 14 residues. Germline lookup yields CDR1 MNHEY and CDR2 SVGAGI. The trim removed 2 bases at V and 6 bases at J, leaving 5 bases unmatched. Here the CDR3 reads CASSYGQDRGEQYF. The CDR3 DNA follows: TGTGCCAGCAGTTACGGACAGGACAGGGGCGAGCAGTACTTC.

The chain couples TRBV11-2 to TRBJ2-2; maybe TRBD2 (6 bases). The CDR3 has 16 residues. The V gene lost 1 base and the J gene lost 1 base, with 10 bases spanning the gap. Germline CDR1 and CDR2: SGHAT and FQNNGV. This CDR3 is CASSLGQGLNTGELFF. CDR3 DNA sequence: TGTGCCAGCAGCTTAGGTCAGGGACTGAACACCGGGGAGCTGTTTTTT.

In nucleotides, the CDR3 is TGTGCCTGGAGTGTTGGGACAGGCCTCCCAGACATACGGCAGCCCCAGCATTTT. It is translated as CAWSVGTGLPDIRQPQHF. The chain links TRBV30 to TRBJ1-5, with 8 bases that match TRBD1. Germline-derived CDR1 and CDR2 are GTSNPN and SVGIG (reference sequence). This CDR3 is built from 18 residues. V dropped 0 bases and J dropped 7; count of bases not matched to a gene: 17.

V usage is TRBV11-2 and J usage is TRBJ2-7, with TRBD2 matching over 9 bases. Germline CDR1 reads SGHAT; CDR2 reads FQNNGV. With 3 bases clipped from V and 4 bases from J, the junction kept 13 bases outside the gene matches. The CDR3 is 17 amino acids. Written as DNA, the CDR3 is TGTGCCAGCAGCTTGAATAGCGGGAGTTGGAATTCGTACGAGCAGTACTTC. It specifies CASSLNSGSWNSYEQYF. The full variable domain, rest sourced from reference TRBV11-2 and TRBJ2-7, is EAGVAQSPRYKIIEKRQSVAFWCNPISGHATLYWYQQILGQGPKLLIQFQNNGVVDDSQLPKDRFSAERLKGVDSTLKIQPAKLEDSAVYLCASSLNSGSWNSYEQYFGPGTRLTVT.